This record covers a single T cell receptor beta chain. Its antigen is unknown. Germline-derived CDR1 and CDR2 are LGHNA and YSLEER. With 0 bases removed from V and 6 bases from J, the gap between germline ends came to 8 bases. The CDR3 totals 14 residues. TCRdb fed the RT-PCR reads into MiXCR, producing one record per CDR3 protein. The sample lists about 500,000 distinct CDR3 sequences, roughly 13% occurring once. This specimen comes from a study of response to subunit inactivated influenza vaccine. Notes on the study in general: With each seasonal influenza vaccination, the authors suggested, few new T cells are recruited.

The sequence was obtained from a man aged 45-65 years who received an inactivated influenza vaccine. The source material was PBMCs from blood, sampled more than 35 days after vaccination. The J gene is TRBJ2-2, the V gene TRBV4-3, with D unclear. For the CDR3, the DNA is TGCGCCAGCAGCCAAGATCACGTGGCCGGGGAGCTGTTTTTT. Protein: CASSQDHVAGELFF.